The entry below gives a single T cell receptor (beta chain) sequence along with its context. Its antigen remains unknown. This specimen belongs to a study of cytomegalovirus exposure and HLA in healthy donors. The study, taken as a whole, reports: Donors were assumed by presence/absence analyses to have roughly uniform sequencing depth.

The PCR contained 60 Vbeta and 13 Jbeta primers. Repertoires were generated with immunoSEQ multiplex PCR, while TCRdb's copy carries only in-frame clones and drops some. This sample yields under 250,000 clones, of which 70% to 80% are seen a single time; roughly 3% belongs to the top ten. Donors counted as nominally healthy when sampled, yet unrecorded immune exposures were likely. The TCR was taken from a woman aged 30 to 39 in good health and CMV-seronegative. Specimen: PBMCs.

The CDR3 reads CASSLRGSPYEQYF. CDR3 DNA: TGTGCCAGCAGCTTAAGGGGCAGCCCCTACGAGCAGTACTTC. The J gene is TRBJ2-7, the V gene TRBV7-8; D may be TRBD1 (5 bases). Germline loops: CDR1 SGHVS, CDR2 FQNEAQ. The CDR3 consists of 14 residues. V was clipped by 2 bases and J by 2 bases, with 10 bases between them.